This entry describes one TCR beta chain. What it binds is unknown. This sample is part of a study of PD-1 blockade in classical Hodgkin lymphoma. General study results and limits: The drivers behind the repertoire differences, possibly disease activity or prior therapy, remain undefined. By C4D1, diversity of CD4+ TCRs had risen significantly, whereas that of CD8+ TCRs had not. Baseline diversity in complete responders resembled that of newly diagnosed patients.

Every one of the patients relapsed after autologous stem cell transplantation (brentuximab vedotin exposure was variable). Repertoires were generated with immunoSEQ multiplex PCR, while TCRdb's copy carries only in-frame clones and drops some. Counted here are 55,000 to 75,000 clones, under 95% occurring once; the ten biggest clones make up about 7.6%. The sample consisted of peripheral blood mononuclear cells (PBMCs), taken at baseline. The sequence was collected from a human donor with classical Hodgkin lymphoma.

The chain's CDR3 is CASRIWGGGAGANTGELFF. In nucleotides, the CDR3 is TGTGCCAGCAGGATATGGGGCGGGGGGGCCGGCGCGAACACCGGGGAGCTGTTTTTT. The V call is TRBV5-4, the J call TRBJ2-2, with 9 bases fitting TRBD2. CDR3 length: 19 residues. The J segment lost 0 bases and the V segment lost 5 bases, leaving 14 bases of the junction unmatched. Germline V gives CDR1 SGHNT, CDR2 YYREEE (reference sequence).